This T cell receptor beta chain was recorded in a study of T-cell memory formation after mild COVID-19. A single record per CDR3 protein comes from TCRdb applying MiXCR to the 5' RACE reads. The sample lists 250,000 to 400,000 distinct CDR3 sequences, approximately 15% occurring once. The CDR3 extends over 10 amino acids. The V gene's germline CDR1 is SQVTM and CDR2 ANQGSEA. V was cut by 7 bases and J by 7 bases, with 8 bases left in between. This chain joins TRBV29-1 and TRBJ2-1; unclear D gene. This TCR derives from a man aged 18 to 29 who had mild COVID-19 (a few samples of this study predate the infection). Cell type and time point are not known. The specimen sequenced was PBMCs or a T cell subset sorted from them (not recorded which). For the CDR3, the DNA is TGCAGCGCCGTCGAAAATGAGCAGTTCTTC. Translating gives CSAVENEQFF.